The 30 T cell receptor beta chains listed next were all sequenced from one sample in a study of T-cell reconstitution after alpha-beta-depleted transplantation in children. Construction of the TCRbeta library involved unique molecular identifiers. From the PCR reads, TCRdb called clonotypes with MiXCR, one entry per CDR3 protein. Among 450,000 to 600,000 distinct CDR3 sequences listed, 10% to 15% were seen once. The sequenced sample was PBMCs, mostly from graft donor cells, obtained 360 days after TCRalphabeta/CD19-depleted stem cell transplant. The receptors stem from a male patient under 18 who had a stem cell transplant for acute myeloid leukemia, so the T cells may come from the graft donor.

This clonotype has just a few counts. The genes are TRBV29-1 and TRBJ1-2, with a possible D match to TRBD1 (5 bases). The length of the CDR3 is 12 residues. The V end was cut by 5 bases, the J end by 8 bases, with 15 bases between. CDR1 SQVTM and CDR2 ANQGSEA come from the germline V gene. CDR3: CSVTKGHDGYTF. Written as DNA, the CDR3 is TGCAGCGTTACGAAGGGGCACGACGGCTACACCTTC. The whole variable domain, filled in from reference TRBV29-1 and TRBJ1-2, reads SAVISQKPSRDICQRGTSLTIQCQVDSQVTMMFWYRQQPGQSLTLIATANQGSEATYESGFVIDKFPISRPNLTFSTLTVSNMSPEDSSIYLCSVTKGHDGYTFGSGTRLTVV.

The chain employs TRBV29-1 and TRBJ1-2, with 8 bases fitting TRBD1. This CDR3 region has 13 residues. The ends lost 7 bases at V and 5 bases at J; junction bases unmatched: 9. Per the germline V gene, CDR1 is SQVTM and CDR2 is ANQGSEA. CDR3 sequence reads: CSASDRGQYGYTF. In nucleotides, the CDR3 is TGCAGCGCCTCAGACAGGGGCCAGTATGGCTACACCTTC.

The chain is built from TRBV27 and TRBJ2-3, with D unclear. The CDR3 runs 15 residues. The germline V and J ends were trimmed by 6 bases and 5 bases, with 18 bases remaining between them. Germline V CDR1 and CDR2: MNHEY, SMNVEV (reference sequence). CDR3 bases: TGTGCCAGCAGGCAGAACCGGGTCCACCTAGATACGCAGTATTTT. It encodes CASRQNRVHLDTQYF.

This clonotype was seen only a few times. V gene TRBV28 combines with J gene TRBJ2-2, with a weak D call TRBD2 (5 bases). V shed 8 bases and J shed 2 bases, with 15 bases lying between them. CDR1 is MDHEN and CDR2 is SYDVKM in the germline V gene. CDR3 length equals 15 residues. As DNA, the CDR3 is TGTGCCAGCTTCCGGACTCCCTTAAACACCGGGGAGCTGTTTTTT. Its protein product is CASFRTPLNTGELFF.

A few counts support this clonotype. V and J are TRBV5-1 and TRBJ2-3; 10 nucleotides align to TRBD2. The CDR3 spans 17 residues. V gave up 0 bases and J gave up 4 bases; unmatched junction bases: 8. Germline lookup yields CDR1 SGHRS and CDR2 YFSETQ. CDR3 loop: CASSLDGKREGPDTQYF. CDR3 nucleotide sequence: TGCGCCAGCAGCTTGGACGGAAAGCGGGAGGGTCCAGATACGCAGTATTTT.

For the CDR3, the DNA is TGCAGCGTTGAACGTCTAGACCCCAATGAGCAGTTCTTC. Translation gives CSVERLDPNEQFF. The chain recombines TRBV29-1 with TRBJ2-1, with D uncertain. The CDR3 consists of 13 residues. Per germline, CDR1 SQVTM and CDR2 ANQGSEA. Between the trimmed V and J ends, which lost 2 bases and 6 bases, there was a span of 11 bases.

The chain joins TRBV7-8 to TRBJ2-7; 7 bases line up with TRBD2. The J segment lost 3 bases and the V segment lost 3 bases, leaving 8 bases of the junction unmatched. This CDR3 is 15 amino acids long. Germline CDR1 reads SGHVS; CDR2 reads FQNEAQ. CDR3 sequence reads: CASSLGTGGGYEQYF. Written as DNA, the CDR3 is TGTGCCAGCAGCTTGGGAACGGGAGGCGGCTACGAGCAGTACTTC. The full variable domain, completed using reference TRBV7-8 and TRBJ2-7, is GAGVSQSPRYKVAKRGQDVALRCDPISGHVSLFWYQQALGQGPEFLTYFQNEAQLDKSGLPSDRFFAERPEGSVSTLKIQRTQQEDSAVYLCASSLGTGGGYEQYFGPGTRLTVT.

This clonotype was seen only a few times. The V and J genes are TRBV3-1 and TRBJ1-1; D call uncertain. The CDR3 sequence is 15 residues long. Germline V gene sequence: CDR1 LGHDT, CDR2 YNNKEL (reference sequence). Trimming shortened V by 3 bases and J by 0 bases, and 11 bases separated the two germline ends. This CDR3 reads CASSQIRRLNTEAFF. The CDR3 DNA reads as TGTGCCAGCAGCCAGATCAGGCGCCTGAACACTGAAGCTTTCTTT.

V gene TRBV7-9 combines with J gene TRBJ2-7; 7 positions match TRBD2. CDR1 is SEHNR and CDR2 is FQNEAQ in the germline V gene (reference sequence). Trimming took 5 bases from V and 5 from J; bases not matched to a gene: 15. The CDR3 runs 16 residues. CDR3 protein: CASSHTSGGQGDEQYF. The DNA for the CDR3 is TGTGCCAGCAGCCATACGTCGGGAGGACAAGGAGACGAGCAGTACTTC.

This sequence joins TRBV9 and TRBJ1-2; TRBD1 might be the D (5 bases). The CDR3 totals 13 residues. Trimming removed 7 bases from V and 3 bases from J, with 13 bases in between. Germline V gives CDR1 SGDLS, CDR2 YYNGEE. This CDR3 is CASGSGTHYGYTF. The CDR3 coding sequence is TGTGCCAGCGGCTCCGGGACGCACTATGGCTACACCTTC.

This clonotype was detected only a few times. V and J are TRBV10-3 and TRBJ2-3, with D perhaps TRBD1 (6 bases). Germline CDR1 reads ENHRY; CDR2 reads SYGVKD. The CDR3 extends over 14 amino acids. V was shortened by 8 bases and J by 0 bases, with 12 bases between the two germline ends. CDR3 DNA sequence: TGTGCCATCGCCCGGGACACCAGCACAGATACGCAGTATTTT. Residues: CAIARDTSTDTQYF.

The V gene is TRBV6-5, the J gene TRBJ2-1; 12 bases align to TRBD2. Losses at the gene ends were 7 bases for V and 4 bases for J; bases not matched to a gene: 5. Germline CDR1 MNHEY, CDR2 SVGAGI. The CDR3 covers 15 residues. DNA of the CDR3: TGTGCCAGCACTTCAGGGACTAGCGGGTACAATGAGCAGTTCTTC. Its translation: CASTSGTSGYNEQFF.

The chain carries TRBV19 and TRBJ2-7, with 11 bases matching TRBD2. The germline V gene has CDR1 LNHDA and CDR2 SQIVND (reference sequence). The CDR3 sequence is 15 residues long. V gave up 3 bases and J gave up 0 bases; unmatched junction bases: 1. CDR3 protein: CASSMLAGGSYEQYF. The CDR3 DNA reads TGTGCCAGTAGTATGCTAGCGGGAGGCTCCTACGAGCAGTACTTC.

The gene calls are TRBV12-3 or TRBV12-4 and TRBJ1-5; 8 bases are a match to TRBD1. This CDR3 region has 15 residues. The J segment lost 9 bases and the V segment lost 1 base, leaving 8 bases of the junction unmatched. In DNA form, the CDR3 reads TGTGCCAGCAGTTTAGGGGGGACAGGCGCATGGCCCCAGCATTTT. Translated, it gives CASSLGGTGAWPQHF.

This clonotype was seen many times. V and J are TRBV3-1 and TRBJ2-7; 9 bases are shared with TRBD2. This CDR3 has 15 residues. Germline V lookup: CDR1 LGHDT, CDR2 YNNKEL (reference sequence). The trim removed 0 bases at V and 2 bases at J, leaving 2 bases unmatched. For the CDR3, the DNA is TGTGCCAGCAGCCAAGAGGGACTAGCTGCCTACGAGCAGTACTTC. This encodes CASSQEGLAAYEQYF.

CDR3 nucleotide sequence: TGCGCCAGCAGCCAAGATCGCCTAGCGGGCTCATCCTACGAGCAGTACTTC. It encodes CASSQDRLAGSSYEQYF. The chain couples TRBV4-1 to TRBJ2-7; 8 bases align to TRBD2. The CDR3 spans 17 residues. The V and J ends lost 0 bases and 1 base, in that order; junction bases with no gene match: 8. CDR1 MGHRA and CDR2 YSYEKL come from the germline V gene.

This clonotype was observed at least ten times. The rearrangement links TRBV29-1 to TRBJ2-1, with 8 bases lining up with TRBD1. The V and J ends lost 8 bases and 1 base, in that order; junction bases with no gene match: 4. CDR3 length equals 13 residues. Per germline, CDR1 SQVTM and CDR2 ANQGSEA. CDR3 loop: CSIQGGSYNEQFF. CDR3 coding DNA: TGCAGCATACAGGGGGGTTCCTACAATGAGCAGTTCTTC.

The table lists this clonotype with many counts. The rearrangement uses TRBV20-1 and TRBJ2-3; 10 positions agree with TRBD2. Losses at the gene ends were 5 bases for V and 1 base for J; bases not matched to a gene: 9. Per germline, CDR1 DFQATT and CDR2 SNEGSKA (reference sequence). The CDR3 runs to 16 residues. The CDR3 region is CSASIKREGGTDTQYF. The CDR3 region has the DNA TGCAGTGCTTCCATTAAGCGGGAGGGGGGCACAGATACGCAGTATTTT.

V is TRBV4-3 and J is TRBJ1-1, with D uncertain. Germline V gives CDR1 LGHNA, CDR2 YSLEER. CDR3 length equals 15 residues. V gave up 0 bases and J gave up 4 bases, with 12 bases separating them. For the CDR3, the DNA is TGCGCCAGCAGCCAAGAGGAAGGATTCGGCACTGAAGCTTTCTTT. Translation gives CASSQEEGFGTEAFF.

The V gene is TRBV29-1, the J gene TRBJ2-5; TRBD2 agrees at 7 bases. Per the germline V gene, CDR1 is SQVTM and CDR2 is ANQGSEA. With 4 bases clipped from V and 5 bases from J, the junction kept 4 bases outside the gene matches. The length of the CDR3 is 12 residues. This chain's CDR3 is CSVGTSLETQYF. CDR3 DNA sequence: TGCAGCGTTGGGACTAGTTTGGAGACCCAGTACTTC.

This clonotype has just a few counts. The rearrangement uses TRBV10-3 and TRBJ2-7; D gene unclear. In germline, CDR1 is ENHRY, CDR2 SYGVKD. This CDR3 is 12 amino acids long. V shed 8 bases and J shed 4 bases, with 12 bases lying between them. CDR3 loop: CAISAVQYEQYF. The CDR3, as DNA: TGTGCCATCTCCGCGGTTCAGTACGAGCAGTACTTC.

The chain couples TRBV7-9 to TRBJ2-1; D perhaps matches TRBD1 (5 bases). The V and J ends lost 5 bases and 8 bases respectively, with 10 bases between them. Per the germline V gene, CDR1 is SEHNR and CDR2 is FQNEAQ (reference sequence). This CDR3 contains 12 residues. The DNA for the CDR3 is TGTGCCAGCAGCCCCCCAGGGTATGAGCAGTTCTTC. Residues: CASSPPGYEQFF.

Ten or more counts support this clonotype. The chain combines TRBV11-1 with TRBJ2-5; 7 nucleotides match TRBD2. Germline V lookup: CDR1 SGHAT, CDR2 FQDESV (reference sequence). The CDR3 is made up of 16 amino acids. After removal of 4 bases from V and 1 base from J, the junction contained 9 bases not matched to a gene. The CDR3 spells CASSSSQTSPQETQYF. The DNA for the CDR3 is TGTGCCAGCAGCTCATCCCAGACTAGCCCCCAAGAGACCCAGTACTTC.

The V call is TRBV4-3, the J call TRBJ2-3; D unresolved. Germline values: CDR1 LGHNA, CDR2 YSLEER. The CDR3 spans 12 residues. Trimming took 4 bases from V and 5 from J, leaving 7 bases between them. CDR3 residues: CASSLFGDTQYF. CDR3 sequence (DNA): TGCGCCAGCAGCCTATTCGGAGATACGCAGTATTTT.

The chain recombines TRBV10-3 with TRBJ2-1; 10 bases are a match to TRBD2. V shed 4 bases and J 2 bases; nucleotides not matched to a gene: 11. In germline, CDR1 is ENHRY, CDR2 SYGVKD. The CDR3 length is 18 residues. As DNA, the CDR3 is TGTGCCATCAGTGCTCTTTCACTAGCGGGGTTAACCTACAATGAGCAGTTCTTC. Amino acid sequence: CAISALSLAGLTYNEQFF.

Ten or more counts support this clonotype. The V gene is TRBV28, the J gene TRBJ1-1; tentatively, D is TRBD1 (6 bases). CDR1 is MDHEN, CDR2 SYDVKM, per germline. The CDR3 is 15 residues long. V lost 6 bases and J lost 0, with 14 bases in between. CDR3 in DNA: TGTGCCAGCAGAGACAGAGGGGGGATGAACACTGAAGCTTTCTTT. This encodes CASRDRGGMNTEAFF.

On this clonotype: The junction does not match germline at one end; this may be a read error. The genes are TRBV7-2 and TRBJ2-1; TRBD2 matches at 10 bases. The CDR3 covers 13 residues. The germline gives CDR1 SGHTA, CDR2 FQGNSA. The CDR3 region has the DNA TGTGCCAGCAGCTTATGGGCTAGCGGGAGAGTGGTCTTC. It yields the protein CASSLWASGRVVF. Combining the CDR3 with reference TRBV7-2 and TRBJ2-1 gives the whole variable domain GAGVSQSPSNKVTEKGKDVELRCDPISGHTALYWYRQSLGQGLEFLIYFQGNSAPDKSGLPSDRFSAERTGGSVSTLTIQRTQQEDSAVYLCASSLWASGRVVFGPGTRLTVL.

This clonotype appeared many times. The chain is built from TRBV7-8 and TRBJ2-1; possible D gene TRBD1, 9 bases. The CDR3 is made up of 16 amino acids. Germline CDR1 reads SGHVS; CDR2 reads FQNEAQ. Trimming stripped 5 bases from V and 7 bases from J, with 21 bases between. CDR3 amino acids: CASSIETGGLENEQFF. CDR3 coding DNA: TGTGCCAGCAGCATAGAGACAGGGGGACTAGAGAATGAGCAGTTCTTC.

This clonotype was counted only a few times. V is TRBV5-6 and J is TRBJ2-5, with 15 positions matching TRBD2. Germline V gene sequence: CDR1 SGHDT, CDR2 YYEEEE. Trimming cost V 4 bases and J 5 bases; bases outside gene matches: 6. CDR3 size: 16 residues. The CDR3 nucleotides are TGTGCCAGCAGCGGCGGGACTAGCGGGAGGAGGGAGACCCAGTACTTC. As protein: CASSGGTSGRRETQYF.

This clonotype appeared many times. The gene calls are TRBV7-3 and TRBJ2-2; D gene ambiguous. V lost 2 bases, J lost 5 bases, and 6 bases lay in between. CDR1 is SGHTA, CDR2 FQGTGA, per germline. This CDR3 has 13 residues. CDR3 protein: CASSLPMTGELFF. CDR3 DNA sequence: TGTGCCAGCAGCTTACCGATGACCGGGGAGCTGTTTTTT.